This T cell receptor (beta chain) comes out of a study of shared T cell receptors in the human thymus. Generated by immunoSEQ multiplex PCR, the TCRdb table keeps only in-frame clones and is missing some. The sample has 630,000 or so clones, approximately 89% seen once. These data were likewise used in another study, on human thymus T cells. From that report: Thymus tissue for the work was resected from patients undergoing corrective heart surgery.

The sequencing input was thymocytes. The TCR comes from a boy in the first two years of life with a congenital heart defect.

The CDR3 DNA reads TGCAGCGTTTATGTGAACACTGAAGCTTTCTTT. Its translation: CSVYVNTEAFF. The rearrangement uses TRBV29-1 and TRBJ1-1, with D hard to call. Germline V gives CDR1 SQVTM, CDR2 ANQGSEA. Trimming took 5 bases from V and 0 from J, leaving 4 bases between them. CDR3 length equals 11 residues.